This T cell receptor (beta chain) was sequenced for a study of CD8+CD57+ T cells in acquired aplastic anemia. Regarding the study as a whole: Between patients and controls, around 31 CD8+ CDR3 sequences were found in common.

TCR beta VDJ and CDR3 profiles were obtained from a genomic DNA template. TCRdb passed the reads through MiXCR, listing each CDR3 protein once. Of roughly 250,000 distinct CDR3 sequences listed, roughly 80% are singletons. Germline-derived CDR1 and CDR2 are SNHLY and FYNNEI. The CDR3 extends over 13 amino acids. It was patients with CD8+CD57+ cell expansion by flow cytometry who were chosen for sequencing. A severe acquired aplastic anemia diagnosis applied to all patients. Blood sampling was performed on the patients, and none of them had received therapy by then. Remarks on this clonotype: Its target is not known. At one end, the junction sequence differs from germline, possibly due to a read error.

This receptor was taken from a human donor with aplastic anemia. The sequencing sample was made of sorted CD4+, CD8+, or CD8+CD57+ T cells (not recorded which) from PBMCs. The chain is built from TRBV2 and TRBJ2-3; tentatively, D is TRBD1 or TRBD2 (5 bases each). The CDR3 DNA reads as TGTGCCAGCGGGGACGTTGTCGCAGATGCGCAGTATTTT. This gives the protein CASGDVVADAQYF.